This TCR beta chain originates from a study of CD8+ T cells in alopecia areata. Study findings and constraints: A great number of expanded lesional clones endured in scalp and blood during tofacitinib. In scalp samples, resident alphabeta T cells of normal skin are also sequenced.

The CDR3 has 17 residues. J lost 6 bases, V lost 0 bases, and 9 bases had no gene match. Germline CDR1 and CDR2: MNHEY and SMNVEV (reference sequence). Treatment in this sample: oral pan-JAK inhibitor, 5-10 mg twice daily. Following extraction, RNA underwent reverse transcription to cDNA, which served as the sequencing template. Method: immunoSEQ multiplex PCR; TCRdb's copy keeps in-frame clones and lacks some. The sample carries approximately 200,000 clones, 50% to 60% recorded once. Details on this clone: Its antigen is not known.

The sequencing used CD4+ T cells sorted from blood, collected at week 4, from a patient treated with tofacitinib. This chain uses TRBV27 with TRBJ2-3, with 10 nucleotides matching TRBD2. This receptor was identified in a human donor with alopecia areata. The CDR3 is CASSLSGVVAGGDTQYF. CDR3 bases: TGTGCCAGCAGTTTATCTGGTGTAGTAGCGGGGGGCGATACGCAGTATTTT.